Each of the 20 T cell receptor beta chains below was sequenced from the same sample in a study of blood T cell repertoires in COVID-19. Produced via immunoSEQ multiplex PCR; TCRdb's table is partial and in-frame only. The repertoire holds about 230,000 clones, around 80% seen once, with approximately 2.3% in the top ten. The sample comprised peripheral blood. These receptors were taken from a middle-aged man who had recovered from COVID-19.

In its sample, this clone was seen a few times. This chain joins TRBV5-4 and TRBJ2-3, with 14 bases that match TRBD2. The CDR3 runs 17 residues. Germline trimming cut 0 bases from V and 3 bases from J; bases unmatched to any gene: 3. Germline V CDR1 and CDR2: SGHNT, YYREEE (reference sequence). The CDR3 loop is CASSLGGLAGATDTQYF. In DNA, the CDR3 is TGTGCCAGCAGCTTGGGGGGACTAGCGGGAGCAACAGATACGCAGTATTTT.

This chain links TRBV9 with TRBJ2-7; 12 bases are shared with TRBD2. The ends lost 4 bases at V and 2 bases at J; junction bases unmatched: 4. The length of the CDR3 is 15 residues. CDR1 and CDR2 from the germline V gene are SGDLS and YYNGEE. The CDR3 loop reads CASSPRTSGAYEQYF. CDR3 in DNA: TGTGCCAGCAGCCCCCGGACTAGCGGGGCCTACGAGCAGTACTTC. The complete variable domain, with remaining parts taken from reference TRBV9 and TRBJ2-7, reads DSGVTQTPKHLITATGQRVTLRCSPRSGDLSVYWYQQSLDQGLQFLIQYYNGEERAKGNILERFSAQQFPDLHSELNLSSLELGDSALYFCASSPRTSGAYEQYFGPGTRLTVT.

The genes are TRBV6-5 and TRBJ1-2, with 8 bases that match TRBD1. From germline, CDR1 is MNHEY and CDR2 SVGAGI. V shed 6 bases, J shed 8 bases, and the junction held 5 bases outside the gene matches. The CDR3 loop spans 12 amino acids. The CDR3 loop reads CASSRSGGGYTF. The CDR3, as DNA: TGTGCCAGCAGCCGCTCAGGGGGCGGCTACACCTTC.

V is TRBV4-3 and J is TRBJ1-2, with no clear D. This CDR3 has 15 residues. The V gene's germline CDR1 is LGHNA and CDR2 YSLEER. V was clipped by 0 bases and J by 4 bases, with 12 bases between them. CDR3 DNA sequence: TGCGCCAGCAGCCAAGATTCAGGCAGTTTCTATGGCTACACCTTC. It is translated as CASSQDSGSFYGYTF.

The V gene is TRBV6-1, the J gene TRBJ2-1; D may be TRBD1 (5 bases). CDR1 and CDR2 (germline): MNHNS, SASEGT. The CDR3 totals 17 residues. V lost 2 bases to trimming and J lost 0 bases, with 14 bases between them. CDR3 sequence: CASSEFLPRASYNEQFF. The CDR3 nucleotides read TGTGCCAGCAGTGAATTTTTGCCCAGGGCCTCCTACAATGAGCAGTTCTTC.

This clone was recorded a few times. This rearrangement joins TRBV6-5 to TRBJ1-2, with D possibly matching TRBD1 (5 bases). Trimming pared 0 bases from V and 7 bases from J, leaving 12 bases between. Germline values: CDR1 MNHEY, CDR2 SVGAGI. This CDR3 is 14 amino acids long. CDR3 residues: CASSYSRGTGGYTF. As DNA, the CDR3 is TGTGCCAGCAGTTACTCTCGGGGGACCGGTGGCTACACCTTC.

V gene TRBV13 combines with J gene TRBJ1-1; D is unresolved. Germline-derived CDR1 and CDR2 are PRHDT and FYEKMQ (reference sequence). V was shortened by 5 bases and J by 1 base, with 11 bases between the two germline ends. The CDR3 has 14 residues. The CDR3 sequence: CASSPENSNTEAFF. As DNA, the CDR3 is TGTGCCAGCAGCCCCGAAAACTCGAACACTGAAGCTTTCTTT. Full variable domain (remainder filled in from reference TRBV13 and TRBJ1-1): AAGVIQSPRHLIKEKRETATLKCYPIPRHDTVYWYQQGPGQDPQFLISFYEKMQSDKGSIPDRFSAQQFSDYHSELNMSSLELGDSALYFCASSPENSNTEAFFGQGTRLTVV.

This chain joins TRBV10-1 and TRBJ2-3; 8 bases are a match to TRBD2. The V and J ends lost 0 bases and 1 base, in that order; junction bases with no gene match: 0. CDR1 and CDR2 from the germline V gene are WNHNN and SYGVQD (reference sequence). This CDR3 is built from 15 residues. In DNA, the CDR3 is TGCGCCAGCAGTGAGTCGACTAGCGGCACAGATACGCAGTATTTT. Translating gives CASSESTSGTDTQYF.

The rearrangement uses TRBV5-4 and TRBJ1-2, with D perhaps matching TRBD1 (6 bases). The CDR3 is 15 residues long. From germline, CDR1 is SGHNT and CDR2 YYREEE (reference sequence). The V end was cut by 0 bases, the J end by 1 base, with 10 bases between. For the CDR3, the DNA is TGTGCCAGCAGCTTGGAGGTCAGGGGTAACTATGGCTACACCTTC. It is translated as CASSLEVRGNYGYTF.

The chain combines TRBV11-3 with TRBJ2-1; 10 nucleotides line up with TRBD1. V gave up 4 bases and J gave up 3 bases; unmatched junction bases: 9. The CDR3 sequence is 17 residues long. Looked up from germline, CDR1 is SGHNT and CDR2 is YENEEA. The CDR3 bases are TGTGCCAGCAGCTCGCGACAGGGGGCCCACATCTACAATGAGCAGTTCTTC. It is translated as CASSSRQGAHIYNEQFF.

Only one count was recorded for this clone. This chain links TRBV30 with TRBJ2-5, with 12 bases lining up with TRBD1. The CDR3 length is 15 residues. The trim removed 5 bases at V and 5 bases at J, leaving 9 bases unmatched. Germline values: CDR1 GTSNPN, CDR2 SVGIG (reference sequence). CDR3 region: CAWAGTGGIYETQYF. In DNA, the CDR3 is TGTGCCTGGGCCGGGACAGGGGGCATCTACGAGACCCAGTACTTC.

This clone has just one count. V is TRBV4-3 and J is TRBJ1-4; the D is unclear. The CDR3 runs 15 residues. CDR1 is LGHNA and CDR2 is YSLEER in the germline V gene. V shed 4 bases and J shed 0 bases, with 9 bases lying between them. CDR3 sequence: CASSRLLATNEKLFF. Written as DNA, the CDR3 is TGCGCCAGCAGCCGGCTCCTCGCAACTAATGAAAAACTGTTTTTT.

The gene calls are TRBV7-6 and TRBJ2-1; 10 nucleotides match TRBD2. Germline trimming cut 1 base from V and 7 bases from J; bases unmatched to any gene: 7. The CDR3 loop spans 16 amino acids. Germline V CDR1 and CDR2: SGHVS, FNYEAQ. The CDR3 DNA reads TGTGCCAGCAGCTTAGGACCTAGCGGGAGCGGGAATGAGCAGTTCTTC. As protein: CASSLGPSGSGNEQFF.

This chain links TRBV30 with TRBJ2-3; 8 bases fit TRBD2. V gave up 0 bases and J gave up 3 bases; unmatched junction bases: 8. Germline CDR1 is GTSNPN and CDR2 is SVGIG (reference sequence). The CDR3 length is 16 residues. The CDR3 coding sequence is TGTGCCTGGAGTGTACGGTTCGGGGGGGCGACAGATACGCAGTATTTT. Amino acids: CAWSVRFGGATDTQYF.

The chain recombines TRBV7-2 with TRBJ2-1; the D is unclear. There are 15 residues in the CDR3. Per germline, CDR1 SGHTA and CDR2 FQGNSA. With 4 bases removed from V and 0 bases from J, the gap between germline ends came to 10 bases. The DNA of the CDR3 is TGTGCCAGCAGCTCCTTTACGAGCTCCTACAATGAGCAGTTCTTC. Translation: CASSSFTSSYNEQFF.

The chain couples TRBV25-1 to TRBJ2-7; 9 bases agree with TRBD1. Looked up from germline, CDR1 is MGHDK and CDR2 is SYGVNS. This CDR3 is 16 amino acids long. The ends lost 3 bases at V and 3 bases at J; junction bases unmatched: 9. The CDR3 DNA follows: TGTGCCAGCAGTGATCACGGGACAGGGACCGACTACGAGCAGTACTTC. Translation gives CASSDHGTGTDYEQYF.

A single count supports this clone. J is TRBJ1-6 and V is TRBV15, with a possible D match to TRBD1 (6 bases). V was cut by 0 bases and J by 12 bases, with 15 bases left in between. The CDR3 has 15 amino acids. Germline CDR1 is LNHNV and CDR2 is YYDKDF (reference sequence). The CDR3 DNA is TGTGCCACCAGCAGAGACAGGGGCGTGGGGGTACCCCTCCACTTT. Translating gives CATSRDRGVGVPLHF.

A single count supports this clone. The rearrangement joins TRBV3-1 (or the pseudogene TRBV3-2) to TRBJ2-2; TRBD1 matches 10 bases. The CDR3 sequence is 18 residues long. Germline CDR1 reads LGHDT; CDR2 reads YNNKEL (reference sequence). The junction had 7 bases not matched to a gene; V was cut back by 3 bases and J by 0 bases. The CDR3 region is CASSQGQGPKANTGELFF. CDR3 nucleotide sequence: TGTGCCAGCAGCCAGGGACAGGGGCCGAAAGCGAACACCGGGGAGCTGTTTTTT.

The chain employs TRBV2 and TRBJ2-1, with D perhaps TRBD2 (6 bases). Germline values: CDR1 SNHLY, CDR2 FYNNEI. The CDR3 runs to 13 residues. Trimming removed 8 bases from V and 10 bases from J, with 18 bases in between. In nucleotides, the CDR3 is TGTGCCAGCTACCGGGGCGGGACCATGGAGCAGTTCTTC. Its translation: CASYRGGTMEQFF.

For this clone: Other DNA variants within this sample encode the same CDR3. The rearrangement joins TRBV7-2 to TRBJ2-1; possible D gene TRBD2, 5 bases. The CDR3 contains 15 residues. Trimming shortened V by 3 bases and J by 0 bases, and 9 bases separated the two germline ends. Germline CDR1 reads SGHTA; CDR2 reads FQGNSA. The DNA of the CDR3 is TGTGCCAGCAGCTTGGACTCGAGCTCCTACAATGAGCAGTTCTTC. Translation gives CASSLDSSSYNEQFF.